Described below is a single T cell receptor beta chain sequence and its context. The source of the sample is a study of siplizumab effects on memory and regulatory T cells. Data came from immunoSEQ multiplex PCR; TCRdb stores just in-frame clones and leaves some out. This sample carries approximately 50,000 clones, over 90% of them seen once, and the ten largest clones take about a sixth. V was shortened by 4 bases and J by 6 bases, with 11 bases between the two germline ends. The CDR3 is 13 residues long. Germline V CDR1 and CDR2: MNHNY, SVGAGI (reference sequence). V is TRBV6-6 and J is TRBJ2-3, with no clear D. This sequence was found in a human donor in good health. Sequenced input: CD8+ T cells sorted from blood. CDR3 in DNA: TGTGCCAGCAGTTCCAGGTTGTCGGATACGCAGTATTTT. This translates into CASSSRLSDTQYF.